This TCR beta chain came from a study of OX40 agonist ivuxolimab in advanced cancers. Sequencing used immunoSEQ multiplex PCR; TCRdb keeps in-frame clones, though not all of them. Of 50,000 to 75,000 clones in the sample, approximately 90% were seen once. This CDR3 is built from 14 residues. Germline CDR1 MNHNS, CDR2 SASEGT. The V end was cut by 7 bases, the J end by 2 bases, with 12 bases between. On this clone itself: Its antigen remains unknown.

General study results and limits: The authors did not determine the antigen specificity of the expanded peripheral T cells. The average count of expanded clones was higher among CD8+ T cells than among CD4+.

Blood specimens came from baseline, cycle 4 day 1, and cycle 7 day 1. This receptor was taken from an adult with an advanced solid tumor such as melanoma, head and neck, liver or kidney cancer. This chain links TRBV6-1 with TRBJ1-5, with D hard to call. Sequencing was performed on CD4+ or CD8+ T cells sorted from blood, taken in a trial of the OX40 agonist ivuxolimab. The CDR3 bases are TGTGCCAGCATTGAGGGAATGGGCAATCAGCCCCAGCATTTT. Amino acids: CASIEGMGNQPQHF.